This TCR beta chain was sequenced in a study of T cell repertoires in cytomegalovirus infection. Regarding the study as a whole: CMV-specific TCR beta clonotypes restricted by HLA-C were the ones dominating the ex vivo response. Cumulative frequency (of public TCR beta family members) identified carriers of CMV plus the relevant HLA.

TCRdb processed the reads anew with MiXCR; each CDR3 protein has one entry. The data contain some 100,000 distinct CDR3 sequences, 20% to 30% of them singletons. Germline trimming cut 3 bases from V and 0 bases from J; bases unmatched to any gene: 8. The CDR3 contains 17 residues. Points on this clonotype: The antigen is unknown.

The chain employs TRBV12-3 or TRBV12-4 and TRBJ2-1, with 7 nucleotides matching TRBD2. What was sequenced was CD8+ T cells from PBMCs. The origin of this receptor is a human donor in good health (CMV status not recorded). Some clones in this sample may be carry-over from other donors' samples. The CDR3 DNA is TGTGCCAGCAGTTTGCCCATCGGGGGGAGCTCCTACAATGAGCAGTTCTTC. Translated, it gives CASSLPIGGSSYNEQFF.